This T cell receptor (beta chain) comes out of a study of T cell changes during pregnancy in multiple sclerosis. V lost 0 bases and J lost 0, with 24 bases in between. The germline V gene encodes CDR1 MGHRA and CDR2 YSYEKL. The CDR3 extends over 21 amino acids. Generated by immunoSEQ multiplex PCR, the TCRdb table keeps only in-frame clones and is missing some. Of around 69,000 clones in the sample, roughly 90% were seen once. The source material was CD8+ T cells from peripheral blood mononuclear cells, sampled before pregnancy. This receptor was obtained from a female donor with multiple sclerosis, enrolled in a pregnancy study. The chain employs TRBV4-1 and TRBJ1-5; a possible D gene is TRBD1 (5 bases). The CDR3 is CASSQDVEQGQLLYSNQPQHF. For the CDR3, the DNA is TGCGCCAGCAGCCAAGATGTCGAGCAGGGTCAGTTGCTTTATAGCAATCAGCCCCAGCATTTT.